The 10 T cell receptor beta chains in this list originate from one sample, sequenced in a study of technical replicates of blood from a handful of donors. Assay: immunoSEQ multiplex PCR; the TCRdb copy retains only in-frame clones and omits some. There are 77,000 or so clones in the sample; over 85% occur only once, and 0.41% lies in the top ten. Material: T cells isolated from PBMCs. These receptors were collected from a human donor in good health.

The genes are TRBV7-2 and TRBJ2-2, with TRBD2 matching 10 bases. This CDR3 is 19 amino acids long. CDR1 SGHTA and CDR2 FQGNSA come from the germline V gene. V shed 1 base, J shed 7 bases, and the junction held 15 bases outside the gene matches. The CDR3 bases are TGTGCCAGCAGCTTAGTTCTAGCGGGAGTGAAACCCAGTGACGGGGAGCTGTTTTTT. This gives the protein CASSLVLAGVKPSDGELFF.

V and J are TRBV29-1 and TRBJ2-4; D is perhaps TRBD2 (6 bases). The germline V gene has CDR1 SQVTM and CDR2 ANQGSEA. CDR3 length: 11 amino acids. V gave up 8 bases and J gave up 11 bases, with 16 bases separating them. CDR3 region: CSFLGGGFQYF. The CDR3 coding sequence is TGCAGCTTCCTCGGGGGTGGTTTTCAGTACTTC.

The J gene is TRBJ2-1, the V gene TRBV29-1, with 11 positions matching TRBD2. The germline V gene encodes CDR1 SQVTM and CDR2 ANQGSEA. Losses at the gene ends were 4 bases for V and 0 bases for J; bases not matched to a gene: 8. There are 17 residues in the CDR3. The CDR3 loop reads CSVGRLAGPHSYNEQFF. CDR3 DNA sequence: TGCAGCGTTGGTCGACTAGCGGGGCCCCACTCCTACAATGAGCAGTTCTTC.

The V and J genes are TRBV4-1 and TRBJ2-1; D unclear. V was shortened by 0 bases and J by 5 bases, with 14 bases between the two germline ends. This CDR3 region has 16 residues. CDR1 is MGHRA, CDR2 YSYEKL, per germline. Here the CDR3 DNA reads TGCGCCAGCAGCCAAGATAAGACCCATGACAACAATGAGCAGTTCTTC. Encoded protein: CASSQDKTHDNNEQFF.

In DNA, the CDR3 is TGTGCCAGCAGCACCTTCCCGACAGTTACTGCGAACACCGGGGAGCTGTTTTTT. Translating gives CASSTFPTVTANTGELFF. The rearrangement links TRBV7-2 to TRBJ2-2; weak D call: TRBD1 (5 bases). Germline V gene sequence: CDR1 SGHTA, CDR2 FQGNSA. Trimming stripped 5 bases from V and 0 bases from J, with 19 bases between. This CDR3 is 18 amino acids long. Complete variable domain (other parts from reference TRBV7-2 and TRBJ2-2): GAGVSQSPSNKVTEKGKDVELRCDPISGHTALYWYRQSLGQGLEFLIYFQGNSAPDKSGLPSDRFSAERTGGSVSTLTIQRTQQEDSAVYLCASSTFPTVTANTGELFFGEGSRLTVL.

The CDR3: CASVRESTGELFF. In DNA, the CDR3 is TGTGCCAGCGTGCGGGAGAGCACCGGGGAGCTGTTTTTT. The rearrangement links TRBV2 to TRBJ2-2; 7 bases align to TRBD2. V trimming: 8 bases; J trimming: 4 bases; junction bases outside the gene matches: 4. CDR3 length equals 13 residues. CDR1 is SNHLY and CDR2 is FYNNEI in the germline V gene.

The chain uses TRBV10-3 and TRBJ2-5; the match to TRBD1 covers 8 bases. The CDR3 extends over 12 amino acids. From germline, CDR1 is ENHRY and CDR2 SYGVKD. In nucleotides, the CDR3 is TGTGCTACAAGTCAGGGGGCCGAGACCCAGTACTTC. Translated: CATSQGAETQYF.

The V and J genes are TRBV5-4 and TRBJ2-5, with 15 bases that match TRBD2. The CDR3 sequence is 16 residues long. Trimming cost V 4 bases and J 4 bases; bases outside gene matches: 5. CDR1 SGHNT and CDR2 YYREEE come from the germline V gene (reference sequence). The CDR3 reads CASSLGTSGRPETQYF. The CDR3 DNA is TGTGCCAGCAGCCTAGGGACTAGCGGGAGGCCAGAGACCCAGTACTTC.

The chain combines TRBV7-2 with TRBJ2-7, with D possibly being TRBD2 (6 bases). Germline CDR1 and CDR2: SGHTA and FQGNSA. Between the trimmed V and J ends, which lost 1 base and 2 bases, there was a span of 21 bases. CDR3 size: 18 residues. The CDR3 here is CASSLVSLSSDKPYEQYF. For the CDR3, the DNA is TGTGCCAGCAGCTTAGTCTCACTGTCTAGCGACAAACCCTACGAGCAGTACTTC.

The CDR3 protein is CASSSWDRANYGYTF. CDR3 DNA: TGTGCCAGCAGCTCTTGGGACAGAGCTAACTATGGCTACACCTTC. The chain employs TRBV5-6 and TRBJ1-2; 7 nucleotides agree with TRBD1. Per the germline V gene, CDR1 is SGHDT and CDR2 is YYEEEE. The CDR3 length is 15 residues. The V segment lost 3 bases and the J segment 0 bases; nucleotides outside the gene matches: 5. The full variable domain, in which reference TRBV5-6 and TRBJ1-2 provide the parts outside the CDR3, is DAGVTQSPTHLIKTRGQQVTLRCSPKSGHDTVSWYQQALGQGPQFIFQYYEEEERQRGNFPDRFSGHQFPNYSSELNVNALLLGDSALYLCASSSWDRANYGYTFGSGTRLTVV.